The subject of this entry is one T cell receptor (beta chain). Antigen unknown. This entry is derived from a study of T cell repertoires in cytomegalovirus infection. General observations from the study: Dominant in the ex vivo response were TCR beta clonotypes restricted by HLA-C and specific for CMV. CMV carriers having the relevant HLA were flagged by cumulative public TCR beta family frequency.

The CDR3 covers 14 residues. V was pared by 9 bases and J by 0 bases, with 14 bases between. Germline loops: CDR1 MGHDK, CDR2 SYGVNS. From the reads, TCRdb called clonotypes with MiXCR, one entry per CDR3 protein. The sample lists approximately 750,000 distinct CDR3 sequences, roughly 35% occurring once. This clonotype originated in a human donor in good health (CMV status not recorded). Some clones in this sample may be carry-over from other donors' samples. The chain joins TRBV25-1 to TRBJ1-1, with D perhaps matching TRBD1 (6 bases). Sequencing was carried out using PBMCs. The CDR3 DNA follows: TGTGCCAGGCACGCTCGGGGGCTGAACACTGAAGCTTTCTTT. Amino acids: CARHARGLNTEAFF.